This T cell receptor (beta chain) was retrieved from a study of blood T cell repertoires in COVID-19. Study at large: The samples span acute and convalescent COVID-19 from the United States, Italy and Spain. T cells, B-cell-depleted T cells, or PBMCs supplied cDNA or gDNA.

Per the authors' pipeline: Researchers report that nucleated cell counts were estimated from reference gene primer amplification. The assay was immunoSEQ multiplex PCR, and TCRdb's table has in-frame clones only and misses some. V, J and clone size reflect that table, while D and trimming were determined from the DNA. The repertoire consists of about 120,000 clones, with around 80% occurring once and the leading ten covering about 6.8%. This clonotype was obtained from a man in his 70s with acute or convalescent COVID-19. The sequencing input was peripheral blood.

This CDR3 reads CASRRVSGVGQETQYF. The CDR3 nucleotides read TGTGCCAGCCGTAGGGTTAGCGGAGTGGGGCAAGAGACCCAGTACTTC. The gene calls are TRBV27 and TRBJ2-5; D might be TRBD2 (6 bases). This CDR3 spans 16 amino acids. V lost 8 bases to trimming and J lost 2 bases, with 21 bases between them. Per germline, CDR1 MNHEY and CDR2 SMNVEV (reference sequence).